The rows below give T cell receptor beta chains drawn from one sample of a study of T cells in Graves' hyperthyroidism and ophthalmopathy. TCRdb re-derived calls from the multiplex PCR reads in MiXCR, one entry per CDR3 protein. Counted here are roughly 630,000 distinct CDR3 sequences, around 14% occurring once; the ten biggest clones make up around 6.6%. The sample comprised blood. These receptors were collected from a woman aged 30 to 39 with Graves' hyperthyroidism. The CDR3 runs from the conserved cysteine through the conserved F or W. D genes are given only for firm matches. Size tells how often a clone was seen (once, few, many) or the class of an expanded clone, and some rows leave it out.

d_call	clone_size	v_call	j_call	cdr3_nt	cdr3_aa
-	many	TRBV20-1	TRBJ2-7	TGCAGTGCTAGAAGAGGTAGCCACGACTCCTACGAGCAGTACTTC	CSARRGSHDSYEQYF
TRBD2	many	TRBV11-3	TRBJ2-3	TGTGCCAGCAGCTTACGCGGGACTAGCGGGAGCACAGATACGCAGTATTTT	CASSLRGTSGSTDTQYF
TRBD2	-	TRBV29-1	TRBJ2-2	TGCAGCGTTGCCCTAGCGGGACTAGGAGCTCTTCCGGGGGAGCTGTTTTTT	CSVALAGLGALPGELFF
TRBD2	few	TRBV20-1	TRBJ2-1	TGCAGTGCTAGGACCGGGGGGACCTACAATGAGCAGTTCTTC	CSARTGGTYNEQFF
-	-	TRBV24-1	TRBJ2-1	TGTGCCACCAGAGATATGGGGACTCTATGCTCCTACAATGAGCAGTTCTTC	CATRDMGTLCSYNEQFF
-	-	TRBV3-1	TRBJ1-5	TGTGCCAGCAGCCAAGAGGACACCAATCAGCCCCAGCATTTT	CASSQEDTNQPQHF
-	few	TRBV29-1	TRBJ2-2	TGCAGCGCCGACGGCCGGAACACCGGGGAGCTGTTTTTT	CSADGRNTGELFF
TRBD2	-	TRBV7-2	TRBJ2-3	TGTGCCAGCAGCACGGGACTAGCGGGAGATGATACGCAGTATTTT	CASSTGLAGDDTQYF
-	-	TRBV27	TRBJ1-4	TGTGCCAGCAGCCTAGCACAGGGACGGGATGAAAAACTGTTTTTT	CASSLAQGRDEKLFF
-	many	TRBV7-2	TRBJ2-1	TGTGCCAGCAGCTTCTACAATGAGCAGTTCTTC	CASSFYNEQFF
-	-	TRBV29-1	TRBJ2-7	TGCAGCGTTACGTTATACAGGTGGACCAACTACGAGCAGTACTTC	CSVTLYRWTNYEQYF
-	few	TRBV6-2/TRBV6-3	TRBJ2-1	TGTGCCAGCAGTTACCCCCCCCGTTTACGTCCCTACAATGAGCAGTTCTTC	CASSYPPRLRPYNEQFF
TRBD2	many	TRBV6-5	TRBJ2-7	TGTGCCAGCAGTTACTCCGGCGGGAGTACCGTGGCGCAGTACTTC	CASSYSGGSTVAQYF
TRBD1	-	TRBV5-1	TRBJ2-6	TGCGCCAGCAGCATACGACAGGGGGCGCATGGGGCCAACGTCCTGACTTTC	CASSIRQGAHGANVLTF
TRBD1	many	TRBV28	TRBJ2-7	TGTGCCAGCAGTACCGGGACAGGGACCTACGAGCAGTACTTC	CASSTGTGTYEQYF
TRBD1	-	TRBV20-1	TRBJ1-6	TGCAGTGCTAGGGGACAGGGTCTGAGCTCCTATAATTCACCCCTCCACTTT	CSARGQGLSSYNSPLHF
-	few	TRBV28	TRBJ2-1	TGTGCCAGCAGTTTGCAGGGCGGGAACAATGAGCAGTTCTTC	CASSLQGGNNEQFF
-	few	TRBV3-2	TRBJ2-3	TGTGCCAGCAGCTCTTACCCTAGCGGGAGGCCGACAGATACGCAGTATTTT	CASSSYPSGRPTDTQYF
-	few	TRBV27	TRBJ2-7	TGTGCCAGCAGTTCTAACCACTACGAGCAGTACTTC	CASSSNHYEQYF
-	many	TRBV9	TRBJ2-5	TGTGCCAGCAGCCCGCGGGACACCCAAGAGACCCAGTACTTC	CASSPRDTQETQYF
-	many	TRBV7-3	TRBJ2-1	TGTGCCAGCAGCTTAACGGACTCGTACTACAATGAGCAGTTCTTC	CASSLTDSYYNEQFF
-	few	TRBV19	TRBJ1-5	TGTGCCAGTAGTACAACAGGGCGGGATCAGCCCCAGCATTTT	CASSTTGRDQPQHF
TRBD2	-	TRBV20-1	TRBJ2-7	TGCAGTGCTACCATCGGGACTAGCGGGAGTTACGAGCAGTACTTC	CSATIGTSGSYEQYF
TRBD1	few	TRBV6-6	TRBJ2-1	TGTGCCAGCAGTTACTGGGACAGGCCGCTTAGGGAGCAGTTCTTC	CASSYWDRPLREQFF
-	many	TRBV6-2/TRBV6-3	TRBJ2-7	TGTGCCAGCAGTTACATCAACGAGCAGTACTTC	CASSYINEQYF
-	many	TRBV6-6	TRBJ1-1	TGTGCCAGCAGTTACGGCCCCGAGACAGAAGCTTTCTTT	CASSYGPETEAFF
-	-	TRBV29-1	TRBJ2-3	TGCAGCGTTGGGAGAGGGGAGCACACAGATACGCAGTATTTT	CSVGRGEHTDTQYF
-	few	TRBV4-2	TRBJ2-5	TGTGCCAGCAGCCAAGTAACGGGCGAAGAGACCCAGTACTTC	CASSQVTGEETQYF
TRBD1	-	TRBV5-1	TRBJ2-7	TGCGCCAGCAGCCTGACAGGGTTCTCCTACGAGCAGTACTTC	CASSLTGFSYEQYF
-	many	TRBV7-9	TRBJ2-6	TGTGCCAGCAGCCGTGACTCTGGGGCCAACGTCCTGACTTTC	CASSRDSGANVLTF
-	-	TRBV6-2/TRBV6-3	TRBJ2-1	TGTGCCAGCAGCCAAAGCAGGTCGCGCTCCTACAATGAGCAGTTCTTC	CASSQSRSRSYNEQFF
TRBD1	many	TRBV27	TRBJ2-7	TGTGCCAGCAGTATGGGACAGTTTTACGAGCAGTACTTC	CASSMGQFYEQYF
-	-	TRBV6-1	TRBJ1-4	TGTGCCAGCAGCCCATGGGGGGCCAAAGAAAAACTGTTTTTT	CASSPWGAKEKLFF
-	many	TRBV6-1	TRBJ1-6	TGTGCCAGCAGTCCACGGGACACTAATTCACCCCTCCACTTT	CASSPRDTNSPLHF
TRBD1	-	TRBV6-1	TRBJ2-1	TGTGCCAGCAGTTCGGACAGGGGGGTTTACGATGAGCAGTTCTTC	CASSSDRGVYDEQFF
TRBD2	few	TRBV27	TRBJ2-2	TGTGCCAGCAGTACTAGCGGGATAGCCACCGGGGAGCTGTTTTTT	CASSTSGIATGELFF
-	many	TRBV30	TRBJ1-5	TGTGCCTGGAGTTCAGGGTATAGCAATCAGCCCCAGCATTTT	CAWSSGYSNQPQHF
-	many	TRBV5-1	TRBJ1-1	TGCGCCAGCAGCTTGGGGGGGGATGGCGCTGAAGCTTTCTTT	CASSLGGDGAEAFF
TRBD1	few	TRBV30	TRBJ2-7	TGTGCCTGGAGTGCCACCGCATGGACAGGTTGGCACGAGCAGTACTTC	CAWSATAWTGWHEQYF
-	-	TRBV28	TRBJ1-3	TGTGCCAGCAGTTACTCCGACAGGGGAAACACCATATATTTT	CASSYSDRGNTIYF
TRBD2	-	TRBV6-1	TRBJ2-2	TGTGCCAGCAGATCGTTAGCGGGAGGAGACACCGGGGAGCTGTTTTTT	CASRSLAGGDTGELFF
TRBD1	-	TRBV14	TRBJ2-7	TGTGCCAGCAGCGCGCCGATTCTTAGACAGGGGGCCTTAAAGTACGAGCAGTACTTC	CASSAPILRQGALKYEQYF
-	many	TRBV11-1	TRBJ1-1	TGTGCCAGCAGCTTTTGGTCCCCAGAGATGAACACTGAAGCTTTCTTT	CASSFWSPEMNTEAFF
TRBD1	-	TRBV6-1	TRBJ2-5	TGTGCCAGCGGGAAGGGACAGGGGGCAGAGACCCAGTACTTC	CASGKGQGAETQYF
-	-	TRBV6-1	TRBJ1-2	TGTGCCAGCAGTCCCCCCGGGCTGGTCTATGGCTACACCTTC	CASSPPGLVYGYTF
-	many	TRBV6-1	TRBJ2-2	TGTGCCAGCAGTGAACTAGGGCCGGGCACCGGGGAGCTGTTTTTT	CASSELGPGTGELFF
-	few	TRBV28	TRBJ2-1	TGTGCCAGCCGGGGCGGTTCCCTAAGGAATGAGCAGTTCTTC	CASRGGSLRNEQFF
TRBD1	many	TRBV18	TRBJ1-4	TGTGCCAGCTCACCACGACAGGGGGCGGAAGAAAAACTGTTTTTT	CASSPRQGAEEKLFF
-	many	TRBV29-1	TRBJ2-5	TGCAGTCTGGGGTCGCAAGAGACCCAGTACTTC	CSLGSQETQYF
-	many	TRBV7-3	TRBJ2-2	TGTGCCAGCAGCTTAAATGCCGGGGAGCTGTTTTTT	CASSLNAGELFF
TRBD2	many	TRBV13	TRBJ2-3	TGTGCCAGCAGCCGACGACTAGCGGGAGATGCAGATACGCAGTATTTT	CASSRRLAGDADTQYF
TRBD1	-	TRBV5-6	TRBJ2-1	TGTGCCAGCAGCTTGGTTGGAGACAGGGTAGACAATGAGCAGTTCTTC	CASSLVGDRVDNEQFF
-	few	TRBV20-1	TRBJ1-5	TGCAGTGCTAGAGAGGGGGGCAACAATCAGCCCCAGCATTTT	CSAREGGNNQPQHF
TRBD1	few	TRBV14	TRBJ2-7	TGTGCCAGCAGCCTAACCTCGGACAGGGCGAAAGCGGCCTACGAGCAGTACTTC	CASSLTSDRAKAAYEQYF
-	few	TRBV5-1	TRBJ2-2	TGCGCCAGCAGCTTGGGTCAGCTCCCGAACACCGGGGAGCTGTTTTTT	CASSLGQLPNTGELFF
-	-	TRBV25-1	TRBJ2-1	TGTGCCAGCAGTGAAGACGCCGGGACAAACCCGACCCAGCAGTTCTTC	CASSEDAGTNPTQQFF
-	many	TRBV10-3	TRBJ2-7	TGTGCCATCAGTGATCGGGTGCCCTCCTACGAGCAGTACTTC	CAISDRVPSYEQYF
TRBD2	-	TRBV18	TRBJ2-7	TGTGCCAGCTCAACGGGAACGACTAGCGCCTCCTACGAGCAGTACTTC	CASSTGTTSASYEQYF
-	few	TRBV27	TRBJ1-2	TGTGCCAGCAGTCCCCGTGGGGCAGGGAACTATGGCTACACCTTC	CASSPRGAGNYGYTF
-	-	TRBV19	TRBJ2-7	TGTGCCAGTAGTATCTCGGCCTCCGGAGGAGAGCAGTACTTC	CASSISASGGEQYF